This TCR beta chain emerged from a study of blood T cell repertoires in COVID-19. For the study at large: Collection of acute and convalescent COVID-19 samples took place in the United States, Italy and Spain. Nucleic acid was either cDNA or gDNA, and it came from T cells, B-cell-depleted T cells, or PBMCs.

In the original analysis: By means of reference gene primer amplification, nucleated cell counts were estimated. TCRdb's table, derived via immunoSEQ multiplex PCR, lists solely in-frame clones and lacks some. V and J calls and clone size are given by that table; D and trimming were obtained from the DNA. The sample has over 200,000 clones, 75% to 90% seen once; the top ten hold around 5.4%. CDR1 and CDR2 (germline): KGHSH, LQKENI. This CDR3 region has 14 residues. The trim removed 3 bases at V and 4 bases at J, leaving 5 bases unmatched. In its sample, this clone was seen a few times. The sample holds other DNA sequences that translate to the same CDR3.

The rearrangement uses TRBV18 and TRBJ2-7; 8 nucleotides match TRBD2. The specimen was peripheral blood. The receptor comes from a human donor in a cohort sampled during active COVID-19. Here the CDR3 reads CASSPPGGAYEQYF. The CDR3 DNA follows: TGTGCCAGCTCACCTCCGGGGGGGGCGTACGAGCAGTACTTC. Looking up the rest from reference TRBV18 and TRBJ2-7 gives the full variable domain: NAGVMQNPRHLVRRRGQEARLRCSPMKGHSHVYWYRQLPEEGLKFMVYLQKENIIDESGMPKERFSAEFPKEGPSILRIQQVVRGDSAAYFCASSPPGGAYEQYFGPGTRLTVT.